This T cell receptor beta chain was identified in a study of OX40 agonist ivuxolimab in advanced cancers. Looking at the study overall: While on treatment, patients had intravenous ivuxolimab at 0.01 to 10 mg/kg every 2 weeks. Partial responses were achieved by three patients, of whom one had hepatocellular carcinoma and two had cutaneous melanoma.

Germline V lookup: CDR1 MGHDK, CDR2 SYGVNS. V was shortened by 4 bases and J by 7 bases, with 19 bases between the two germline ends. The CDR3 extends over 16 amino acids. It was autoimmune disease history or systemic immunosuppression that excluded patients. The protocol was immunoSEQ multiplex PCR, while the TCRdb copy is restricted to in-frame clones and leaves out a portion. The data contain fewer than 65,000 clones, about nine tenths of them singletons. Notes on this clone: The target antigen is unknown.

Study-wide results and limits: Also showing low normalized T-cell clonal expansion were some of the nonresponders.

The clonotype originates from an adult with an advanced solid tumor such as melanoma, head and neck, liver or kidney cancer. The chain links TRBV25-1 to TRBJ1-4, with TRBD1 as a possible D gene (5 bases). The sample consisted of CD4+ or CD8+ T cells sorted from blood, taken in a trial of the OX40 agonist ivuxolimab. CDR3 amino acids: CASSVAQGGWGEKLFF. CDR3 DNA sequence: TGTGCCAGCAGTGTAGCGCAGGGCGGCTGGGGTGAAAAACTGTTTTTT.